This T cell receptor beta chain is from a study of blood T cell repertoires in COVID-19. Original processing notes: Estimation of nucleated cell counts was performed using reference gene primer amplification. The repertoire was sequenced with immunoSEQ multiplex PCR; TCRdb's copy has only in-frame clones and lacks some. The V and J calls and the clone size are those of that table, but D and trimming were determined from the DNA. Of about 200,000 clones listed, roughly 90% are singletons. The CDR3 is 11 residues long. CDR1 and CDR2 from the germline V gene are GTSNPN and SVGIG (reference sequence). Trimming took off 3 bases at V and 7 bases at J, with 9 bases between the two ends.

This sequence originates from a woman in her 30s with acute COVID-19. Sequenced material: PBMCs or T cells enriched from blood (not recorded which). The chain couples TRBV30 to TRBJ1-1; D is possibly TRBD1 (6 bases). CDR3 protein: CAWRGGGEAFF. In DNA, the CDR3 is TGTGCCTGGAGGGGAGGGGGTGAAGCTTTCTTT. Combining the CDR3 with reference TRBV30 and TRBJ1-1 gives the whole variable domain SQTIHQWPATLVQPVGSPLSLECTVEGTSNPNLYWYRQAAGRGLQLLFYSVGIGQISSEVPQNLSASRPQDRQFILSSKKLLLSDSGFYLCAWRGGGEAFFGQGTRLTVV.